These 32 T cell receptor beta chains came from one sample sequenced in a study of blood T cell repertoires in COVID-19. The repertoire was sequenced with immunoSEQ multiplex PCR; TCRdb's copy has only in-frame clones and lacks some. This sample has roughly 460,000 clones, with roughly 89% found just once. Material for sequencing was peripheral blood. The source of these receptors is a man aged 18 to 29 with COVID-19, enrolled during active disease.

The chain links TRBV7-2 to TRBJ2-1, with 12 bases matching TRBD2. J was trimmed by 6 bases and V by 5 bases; bases with no gene match: 2. There are 14 residues in the CDR3. Germline lookup yields CDR1 SGHTA and CDR2 FQGNSA. CDR3: CASSRTSGTNEQFF. The CDR3 DNA reads TGTGCCAGCAGCCGGACTAGCGGGACCAATGAGCAGTTCTTC.

The CDR3 bases are TGTGCCAGCAGCTGGGGTCTAGCGGGAGTTTCCGGGGAGCTGTTTTTT. Its protein product is CASSWGLAGVSGELFF. The rearrangement joins TRBV7-2 to TRBJ2-2; 10 nucleotides line up with TRBD2. Trimming cost V 4 bases and J 6 bases; bases outside gene matches: 8. This CDR3 comprises 16 residues. Germline V lookup: CDR1 SGHTA, CDR2 FQGNSA.

This clone was seen a few times. The chain couples TRBV5-1 to TRBJ1-1; D remains ambiguous. The CDR3 sequence is 13 residues long. From germline, CDR1 is SGHRS and CDR2 YFSETQ. The ends were cut back, 6 bases at V and 0 bases at J, with 9 bases in the middle. The CDR3 region has the DNA TGCGCCAGCAAAAACAGCTTGAACACTGAAGCTTTCTTT. Residues: CASKNSLNTEAFF.

This rearrangement joins TRBV19 to TRBJ1-5, with D hard to call. This CDR3 has 14 amino acids. V lost 4 bases and J 0 bases, leaving 7 bases between the germline ends. Looked up from germline, CDR1 is LNHDA and CDR2 is SQIVND (reference sequence). The CDR3 DNA follows: TGTGCCAGTAGTAGTACCTATAGCAATCAGCCCCAGCATTTT. Translated, it gives CASSSTYSNQPQHF.

The CDR3 spells CASSRTGSNYNEQFF. The CDR3 nucleotides read TGCGCCAGCAGTAGGACAGGTTCAAACTACAATGAGCAGTTCTTC. The gene calls are TRBV5-1 and TRBJ2-1; TRBD1 matches 7 bases. J was trimmed by 3 bases and V by 5 bases; bases with no gene match: 8. CDR1 is SGHRS, CDR2 YFSETQ, per germline. CDR3 size: 15 residues.

This chain uses TRBV3-1 (or the pseudogene TRBV3-2) with TRBJ1-2, with D unresolved. V dropped 1 base and J dropped 3 bases, with 9 bases sitting between them. The CDR3 is 14 amino acids. Germline lookup yields CDR1 LGHDT and CDR2 YNNKEL (reference sequence). CDR3 coding DNA: TGTGCCAGCAGCCAAGGACCAGGTTACTATGGCTACACCTTC. Translation: CASSQGPGYYGYTF.

The rearrangement joins TRBV5-4 to TRBJ2-7; possible D gene TRBD2, 5 bases. The CDR3 is 14 amino acids. The V gene lost 4 bases and the J gene lost 5 bases, with 16 bases spanning the gap. CDR1 is SGHNT, CDR2 YYREEE, per germline (reference sequence). In DNA, the CDR3 is TGTGCCAGCAGCCCGGGGAGTTCCCCTGACGAGCAGTACTTC. Translation: CASSPGSSPDEQYF.

This chain joins TRBV19 and TRBJ2-2; possible D gene TRBD2, 5 bases. V gave up 7 bases and J gave up 4 bases, with 13 bases separating them. Germline values: CDR1 LNHDA, CDR2 SQIVND (reference sequence). The CDR3 spans 14 residues. The CDR3 here is CASNGGGGTGELFF. For the CDR3, the DNA is TGTGCCAGTAACGGTGGAGGCGGCACCGGGGAGCTGTTTTTT.

The V and J genes are TRBV24-1 and TRBJ2-5; 9 bases map to TRBD2. Germline CDR1 KGHDR, CDR2 SFDVKD. Trimming took 4 bases from V and 7 from J; bases not matched to a gene: 9. The CDR3 has 15 amino acids. CDR3 protein: CATSDPGTSRRTQYF. The CDR3 coding sequence is TGTGCCACCAGTGACCCCGGGACTAGCCGGAGGACCCAGTACTTC.

This chain joins TRBV15 and TRBJ2-1, with D perhaps TRBD2 (5 bases). The germline V gene encodes CDR1 LNHNV and CDR2 YYDKDF (reference sequence). CDR3 length: 15 residues. V was pared by 0 bases and J by 10 bases, with 16 bases between. CDR3 sequence (DNA): TGTGCCACCAGCAGAGATACCGGGGTCCTCGGGGAGCAGTTCTTC. It yields the protein CATSRDTGVLGEQFF.

V and J are TRBV11-2 and TRBJ1-6; D uncertain. This CDR3 comprises 13 residues. The germline V and J ends were trimmed by 1 base and 7 bases, with 5 bases remaining between them. The germline V gene encodes CDR1 SGHAT and CDR2 FQNNGV. The CDR3 here is CASSLGLNSPLHF. CDR3 in DNA: TGTGCCAGCAGCTTAGGGCTCAATTCACCCCTCCACTTT.

Concerning this clone: The sample holds other DNA sequences that translate to the same CDR3. V is TRBV10-1 and J is TRBJ2-3; 8 bases are a match to TRBD2. The CDR3 spans 14 residues. The germline V gene has CDR1 WNHNN and CDR2 SYGVQD (reference sequence). Trimming cost V 2 bases and J 3 bases; bases outside gene matches: 1. DNA for the CDR3: TGCGCCAGCAGTGAGGCTAGCGGGACAGATACGCAGTATTTT. Translation: CASSEASGTDTQYF.

This chain joins TRBV4-1 and TRBJ1-1; weak D call: TRBD1 (5 bases). Trimming stripped 1 base from V and 0 bases from J, with 9 bases between. The germline V gene has CDR1 MGHRA and CDR2 YSYEKL. The CDR3 totals 15 residues. The CDR3 DNA is TGCGCCAGCAGCCAAGTGGGGGGATTGAACACTGAAGCTTTCTTT. It codes for CASSQVGGLNTEAFF.

The J gene is TRBJ2-7, the V gene TRBV6-1; D might be TRBD1 (5 bases). The V gene lost 2 bases and the J gene lost 4 bases, with 15 bases spanning the gap. Germline V gene data show CDR1 as MNHNS and CDR2 as SASEGT. The CDR3 runs 15 residues. For the CDR3, the DNA is TGTGCCAGCAGTGAATACTGGGGCCGTGATTACGAGCAGTACTTC. Its translation is CASSEYWGRDYEQYF.

The gene calls are TRBV2 and TRBJ2-5; 8 nucleotides match TRBD1. V lost 7 bases, J lost 9 bases, and 10 bases stayed unmatched. The CDR3 has 13 amino acids. Germline CDR1 SNHLY, CDR2 FYNNEI. The CDR3 loop reads CASKGQGGEAQYF. The DNA of the CDR3 is TGTGCCAGCAAAGGACAGGGTGGCGAGGCCCAGTACTTC.

The chain is built from TRBV5-6 and TRBJ2-7; TRBD2 is a possible D gene (6 bases). The CDR3 consists of 14 residues. With 4 bases removed from V and 5 bases from J, the gap between germline ends came to 16 bases. Germline V lookup: CDR1 SGHDT, CDR2 YYEEEE. The CDR3 DNA sequence: TGTGCCAGCAGCGCGGACTACCTCCCCAACGAGCAGTACTTC. Translation: CASSADYLPNEQYF.

The V and J genes are TRBV2 and TRBJ2-3; 8 bases agree with TRBD1. The CDR3 loop spans 15 amino acids. Germline CDR1 is SNHLY and CDR2 is FYNNEI. V lost 7 bases, J lost 1 base, and 7 bases stayed unmatched. CDR3 loop: CASTPTGVRTDTQYF. The CDR3 region has the DNA TGTGCCAGCACTCCGACAGGGGTGCGCACAGATACGCAGTATTTT.

The V call is TRBV27, the J call TRBJ2-3; D is unclear. The CDR3 loop spans 11 amino acids. Trimming cost V 2 bases and J 6 bases, with 3 bases left between them. CDR1 is MNHEY and CDR2 is SMNVEV in the germline V gene (reference sequence). CDR3 loop: CASSLGDTQYF. CDR3 sequence (DNA): TGTGCCAGCAGTTTAGGCGATACGCAGTATTTT.

V gene TRBV19 combines with J gene TRBJ1-5; D is undetermined. Between the trimmed V and J ends, which lost 5 bases and 2 bases, there was a span of 13 bases. Germline V gene sequence: CDR1 LNHDA, CDR2 SQIVND (reference sequence). The CDR3 has 15 amino acids. The CDR3: CASSSEGEGNQPQHF. The CDR3 region has the DNA TGTGCCAGTAGTTCCGAGGGTGAAGGCAATCAGCCCCAGCATTTT. Using reference TRBV19 and TRBJ1-5 for the parts outside the CDR3, the full variable domain is DGGITQSPKYLFRKEGQNVTLSCEQNLNHDAMYWYRQDPGQGLRLIYYSQIVNDFQKGDIAEGYSVSREKKESFPLTVTSAQKNPTAFYLCASSSEGEGNQPQHFGDGTRLSIL.

The chain links TRBV15 to TRBJ2-3; 12 positions agree with TRBD2. V trimming: 5 bases; J trimming: 0 bases; junction bases outside the gene matches: 6. This CDR3 is 17 amino acids long. Germline V gene sequence: CDR1 LNHNV, CDR2 YYDKDF (reference sequence). CDR3 coding DNA: TGTGCCACCAGCCCGGAAGGGACTAGCGGGAGCACAGATACGCAGTATTTT. Protein product: CATSPEGTSGSTDTQYF. The full variable domain, rest sourced from reference TRBV15 and TRBJ2-3, is DAMVIQNPRYQVTQFGKPVTLSCSQTLNHNVMYWYQQKSSQAPKLLFHYYDKDFNNEADTPDNFQSRRPNTSFCFLDIRSPGLGDTAMYLCATSPEGTSGSTDTQYFGPGTRLTVL.

The chain uses TRBV7-9 and TRBJ2-4; D is unresolved. The CDR3 loop spans 13 amino acids. CDR1 is SEHNR, CDR2 FQNEAQ, per germline (reference sequence). Trimming pared 3 bases from V and 4 bases from J, leaving 7 bases between. The CDR3 protein is CASSFSQKNIQYF. As DNA, the CDR3 is TGTGCCAGCAGCTTTTCCCAAAAAAACATTCAGTACTTC.

The V gene is TRBV27, the J gene TRBJ1-5, with 7 bases that match TRBD1. Germline loops: CDR1 MNHEY, CDR2 SMNVEV (reference sequence). J was trimmed by 2 bases and V by 4 bases; bases with no gene match: 2. CDR3 length equals 14 residues. In DNA, the CDR3 is TGTGCCAGCAGTTACAGGGGAGGCAATCAGCCCCAGCATTTT. Protein product: CASSYRGGNQPQHF.

The genes are TRBV27 and TRBJ1-5; 8 bases are a match to TRBD1. The CDR3 consists of 15 residues. Germline assignment: CDR1 MNHEY and CDR2 SMNVEV (reference sequence). The junction had 8 bases not matched to a gene; V was cut back by 4 bases and J by 6 bases. DNA for the CDR3: TGTGCCAGCAGTTCATACGGACAGGGAGCTCAGCCCCAGCATTTT. The encoded protein is CASSSYGQGAQPQHF.

The chain's CDR3 is CASSSRQGHNSPLHF. Written as DNA, the CDR3 is TGTGCCAGCAGTTCCCGACAGGGTCATAATTCACCCCTCCACTTT. This chain connects TRBV27 to TRBJ1-6, with TRBD1 identical over 7 bases. Per the germline V gene, CDR1 is MNHEY and CDR2 is SMNVEV (reference sequence). The ends lost 4 bases at V and 5 bases at J; junction bases unmatched: 5. This CDR3 spans 15 amino acids.

This clone was found a few times. The J gene is TRBJ2-1, the V gene TRBV4-1; 9 positions match TRBD1. V lost 2 bases, J lost 8 bases, and 7 bases stayed unmatched. Germline CDR1 and CDR2: MGHRA and YSYEKL. The CDR3 length is 15 residues. CDR3 residues: CASSQPGQGAHEQFF. CDR3 nucleotide sequence: TGCGCCAGCAGCCAACCGGGACAGGGTGCTCATGAGCAGTTCTTC.

The CDR3 loop is CASSPGTSGLSEQFF. CDR3 bases: TGCGCCAGCAGCCCAGGGACTAGCGGCCTCTCGGAGCAGTTCTTC. The chain joins TRBV5-1 to TRBJ2-1; 11 nucleotides match TRBD2. The CDR3 is 15 residues long. V lost 4 bases to trimming and J lost 10 bases; unmatched junction nucleotides: 10. Germline V gene data show CDR1 as SGHRS and CDR2 as YFSETQ.

The V and J genes are TRBV6-4 and TRBJ1-1, with D unresolved. Germline assignment: CDR1 MRHNA and CDR2 SNTAGT. Between the trimmed V and J ends, which lost 6 bases and 4 bases, there was a span of 15 bases. The length of the CDR3 is 14 residues. The CDR3 region has the DNA TGTGCCAGCAGACCCCGTATAGATATCACTGAAGCTTTCTTT. Encoded protein: CASRPRIDITEAFF.

The genes are TRBV24-1 and TRBJ2-3; 7 positions match TRBD2. V lost 9 bases, J lost 1 base, and 9 bases stayed unmatched. Germline V gene sequence: CDR1 KGHDR, CDR2 SFDVKD. This CDR3 has 15 amino acids. CDR3 in DNA: TGTGCCACCGCCCCCGGGCTAGCGGGCACAGATACGCAGTATTTT. Its protein product is CATAPGLAGTDTQYF.

This clone was found a few times. This chain links TRBV5-6 with TRBJ1-5; D not resolved. Per the germline V gene, CDR1 is SGHDT and CDR2 is YYEEEE. Trimming cost V 0 bases and J 4 bases, with 17 bases left between them. CDR3 length equals 17 residues. CDR3 in amino acids: CASSLGSDWRGNQPQHF. The CDR3 DNA is TGTGCCAGCAGCTTGGGGTCAGACTGGAGAGGGAATCAGCCCCAGCATTTT.

This chain uses TRBV30 with TRBJ1-6, with 8 bases matching TRBD1. The CDR3 is made up of 15 amino acids. Trimming took 7 bases from V and 2 from J; bases not matched to a gene: 7. Germline V gives CDR1 GTSNPN, CDR2 SVGIG (reference sequence). The CDR3 DNA is TGTGCCTCGAAGGACAGGGAACCCTATAATTCACCCCTCCACTTT. This encodes CASKDREPYNSPLHF.

The CDR3 is CASSPGATGGYGYTF. CDR3 nucleotides: TGTGCCAGCTCACCTGGAGCGACAGGGGGGTATGGCTACACCTTC. V and J are TRBV18 and TRBJ1-2, with 9 bases that match TRBD1. The V segment lost 3 bases and the J segment 5 bases; nucleotides outside the gene matches: 7. This CDR3 has 15 amino acids. In germline, CDR1 is KGHSH, CDR2 LQKENI.

The J gene is TRBJ2-1, the V gene TRBV6-1, with 7 positions matching TRBD1. CDR3 size: 16 residues. V dropped 4 bases and J dropped 5; count of bases not matched to a gene: 11. Germline V gene data show CDR1 as MNHNS and CDR2 as SASEGT. The CDR3 spells CASSGKQGSLHNEQFF. In DNA form, the CDR3 reads TGTGCCAGCAGTGGAAAACAGGGGTCTCTCCACAATGAGCAGTTCTTC.